This T cell receptor beta chain was obtained from a study of T-cell reconstitution after alpha-beta-depleted transplantation in children. Notes on the study in general: Two months or so post-transplant, alpha-beta T cells reportedly derived from several hundred expanded graft clones.

Unique molecular identifiers featured in how the TCRbeta library was prepared. MiXCR, applied by TCRdb to the PCR reads, yields one record per CDR3 protein. The profile covers about 600,000 distinct CDR3 sequences, with 23% appearing a single time and 13% to 15% taken by the ten largest. Germline V lookup: CDR1 KGHSH, CDR2 LQKENI. The CDR3 consists of 14 residues. Deletions cut 2 bases from V and 4 bases from J, with 11 bases between. Worth noting for this clonotype: Its antigen is unidentified.

The TCR was taken from a boy in the first two years of life who had a stem cell transplant for acute myeloid leukemia, so the T cells may come from the graft donor. This specimen consisted of PBMCs, mostly from graft donor cells, obtained 360 days after TCRalphabeta/CD19-depleted stem cell transplant. The V gene is TRBV18, the J gene TRBJ2-5; maybe TRBD2 (6 bases). The CDR3 region has the DNA TGTGCCAGCTCACCAACTAGCCTAACAGAGACCCAGTACTTC. Protein sequence: CASSPTSLTETQYF.